The 15 T cell receptor beta chains given below trace back to one sample, sequenced in a study of STAT5B mutations in CD4+ large granular lymphocyte leukemia. Only in-frame clones appear in the TCRdb table, and some are missing; sequencing was by immunoSEQ multiplex PCR. The repertoire includes approximately 21,000 clones, 70% to 80% of them detected once, and 0.4% to 0.45% sits in the top ten. Sequencing used CD4+ T cells from blood buffy coats. The source of these receptors is a human donor in good health.

The chain uses TRBV5-6 and TRBJ1-1, with TRBD1 matching 8 bases. The CDR3 is 14 residues long. The trim removed 4 bases at V and 10 bases at J, leaving 12 bases unmatched. Germline V gives CDR1 SGHDT, CDR2 YYEEEE. This CDR3 is CASSPPGGAGGAFF. The CDR3 DNA reads TGTGCCAGCAGCCCCCCAGGGGGCGCTGGGGGAGCTTTCTTT. The complete variable domain, with remaining parts taken from reference TRBV5-6 and TRBJ1-1, reads DAGVTQSPTHLIKTRGQQVTLRCSPKSGHDTVSWYQQALGQGPQFIFQYYEEEERQRGNFPDRFSGHQFPNYSSELNVNALLLGDSALYLCASSPPGGAGGAFFGQGTRLTVV.

This rearrangement joins TRBV11-3 to TRBJ2-3; TRBD2 matches 10 bases. The V gene's germline CDR1 is SGHNT and CDR2 YENEEA. The V and J ends lost 4 bases and 5 bases, in that order; junction bases with no gene match: 6. The CDR3 runs to 15 residues. The DNA of the CDR3 is TGTGCCAGCAGCTCCAGGCGGACTAGCGGAGATACGCAGTATTTT. It yields the protein CASSSRRTSGDTQYF.

This clone was seen only once. The rearrangement links TRBV30 to TRBJ2-2; possibly TRBD1 for D (6 bases). Germline V lookup: CDR1 GTSNPN, CDR2 SVGIG (reference sequence). The V gene lost 5 bases and the J gene lost 7 bases, with 11 bases spanning the gap. This CDR3 comprises 12 residues. CDR3 amino acids: CAWGLGGGELFF. CDR3 sequence (DNA): TGTGCCTGGGGGTTAGGGGGCGGGGAGCTGTTTTTT.

V gene TRBV30 combines with J gene TRBJ2-5; no firm D call. The CDR3 length is 13 residues. Germline CDR1 is GTSNPN and CDR2 is SVGIG (reference sequence). Trimming took off 5 bases at V and 0 bases at J, with 10 bases between the two ends. The CDR3 loop reads CAWGRNHQETQYF. CDR3 coding DNA: TGTGCCTGGGGACGAAATCACCAAGAGACCCAGTACTTC.

The gene calls are TRBV5-1 and TRBJ1-1; 7 nucleotides match TRBD1. Per germline, CDR1 SGHRS and CDR2 YFSETQ. The length of the CDR3 is 14 residues. V shed 0 bases, J shed 11 bases, and the junction held 10 bases outside the gene matches. The CDR3 nucleotides read TGCGCCAGCAGCTTGGGGACAGGCCTCCCTGTTGCTTTCTTT. The encoded protein is CASSLGTGLPVAFF.

The chain joins TRBV6-5 to TRBJ1-1; no reliable D call. Per germline, CDR1 MNHEY and CDR2 SVGAGI. Trimming shortened V by 2 bases and J by 1 base, and 5 bases separated the two germline ends. CDR3 length: 13 residues. The CDR3 loop is CASSYRANTEAFF. CDR3 in DNA: TGTGCCAGCAGTTACCGGGCGAACACTGAAGCTTTCTTT.

The chain carries TRBV2 and TRBJ2-1; 11 bases are a match to TRBD2. With V trimmed by 3 bases and J by 10 bases, 8 bases remained unmatched. CDR1 SNHLY and CDR2 FYNNEI come from the germline V gene. The CDR3 extends over 15 amino acids. The CDR3 reads CASSDGISGREEQFF. Here the CDR3 DNA reads TGTGCCAGCAGTGACGGAATTAGCGGGAGGGAGGAGCAGTTCTTC. Full variable domain (outside the CDR3, taken from reference TRBV2 and TRBJ2-1): EPEVTQTPSHQVTQMGQEVILRCVPISNHLYFYWYRQILGQKVEFLVSFYNNEISEKSEIFDDQFSVERPDGSNFTLKIRSTKLEDSAMYFCASSDGISGREEQFFGPGTRLTVL.

This clone was seen only once. The rearrangement joins TRBV6-6 to TRBJ1-2, with TRBD1 matching 10 bases. J was trimmed by 10 bases and V by 4 bases; bases with no gene match: 6. The CDR3 covers 13 residues. In germline, CDR1 is MNHNY, CDR2 SVGAGI (reference sequence). Here the CDR3 DNA reads TGTGCCAGCAGTTCCGGGACAGGGGTTGTCTACACCTTC. Encoded protein: CASSSGTGVVYTF.

This rearrangement joins TRBV30 to TRBJ1-2; 7 positions agree with TRBD1. Trimming at V came to 5 bases and at J to 3 bases, leaving 3 bases not matched to a gene. The CDR3 has 12 residues. Germline-derived CDR1 and CDR2 are GTSNPN and SVGIG (reference sequence). The CDR3 DNA reads as TGTGCCTGGCAGACAGGGTACTATGGCTACACCTTC. It codes for CAWQTGYYGYTF.

CDR3 protein: CSVSEGGSNQPQHF. DNA of the CDR3: TGCAGCGTTTCCGAAGGAGGCAGCAATCAGCCCCAGCATTTT. The gene calls are TRBV29-1 and TRBJ1-5; no firm D call. The V gene lost 5 bases and the J gene lost 1 base, with 12 bases spanning the gap. The CDR3 is 14 amino acids. Germline-derived CDR1 and CDR2 are SQVTM and ANQGSEA.

The chain employs TRBV2 and TRBJ1-1; D is unresolved. CDR1 and CDR2 (germline): SNHLY, FYNNEI. This CDR3 is 14 amino acids long. Trimming stripped 4 bases from V and 1 base from J, with 10 bases between. DNA for the CDR3: TGTGCCAGCAGTGCGCAGGTATCGAACACTGAAGCTTTCTTT. Amino acids: CASSAQVSNTEAFF. Drawing the rest from reference TRBV2 and TRBJ1-1, the complete variable domain is EPEVTQTPSHQVTQMGQEVILRCVPISNHLYFYWYRQILGQKVEFLVSFYNNEISEKSEIFDDQFSVERPDGSNFTLKIRSTKLEDSAMYFCASSAQVSNTEAFFGQGTRLTVV.

Concerning this clone: A read error is likely, as this CDR3 ends without the conserved phenylalanine or tryptophan. It is unclear where the CDR3 begins or ends on the DNA, so no DNA is shown, and the CDR3 is as TCRdb lists it. This chain uses TRBV6-4 with TRBJ1-2. Including both end residues, the CDR3 is 13 amino acids long. Germline values: CDR1 MRHNA, CDR2 SNTAGT. The CDR3 sequence is CASSELLGTVLYY.

This chain joins TRBV23-1 and TRBJ1-5; maybe TRBD1 (5 bases). TRBV23-1 counts as an open reading frame of uncertain function. This CDR3 contains 18 residues. Trimming left V 1 base short and J 0 bases short, with 16 bases between. CDR3 sequence: CASSQFWLTANSNQPQHF. For the CDR3, the DNA is TGCGCCAGCAGTCAATTTTGGCTGACAGCAAATAGCAATCAGCCCCAGCATTTT.

The rearrangement uses TRBV11-3 and TRBJ2-7, with 11 bases fitting TRBD2. V lost 4 bases, J lost 0 bases, and 8 bases stayed unmatched. The CDR3 length is 17 residues. CDR1 SGHNT and CDR2 YENEEA come from the germline V gene. The CDR3 is CASSSGTSGHSSYEQYF. As DNA, the CDR3 is TGTGCCAGCAGCTCCGGGACTAGCGGACACTCCTCCTACGAGCAGTACTTC. Full variable domain (outside the CDR3, taken from reference TRBV11-3 and TRBJ2-7): EAGVVQSPRYKIIEKKQPVAFWCNPISGHNTLYWYLQNLGQGPELLIRYENEEAVDDSQLPKDRFSAERLKGVDSTLKIQPAELGDSAVYLCASSSGTSGHSSYEQYFGPGTRLTVT.

The chain recombines TRBV5-1 with TRBJ1-5; 7 bases match TRBD1. Germline CDR1 is SGHRS and CDR2 is YFSETQ. This CDR3 is 15 amino acids long. The V segment lost 4 bases and the J segment 3 bases; nucleotides outside the gene matches: 7. The CDR3 loop reads CASSTSGQYNQPQHF. DNA for the CDR3: TGCGCCAGCAGCACTTCGGGACAGTACAATCAGCCCCAGCATTTT.